This T cell receptor beta chain appears in the sequencing data of a study of cytomegalovirus exposure and HLA in healthy donors. Study outcomes and limitations: TCR beta chain V- and J-gene trimming was linked, in a later analysis, to a missense variant in DCLRE1C.

Amplification used 60 Vbeta primers and 13 Jbeta primers. The repertoire was sequenced with immunoSEQ multiplex PCR; TCRdb's copy has only in-frame clones and lacks some. The repertoire holds about 130,000 clones, with under 85% as singletons. This clone was detected once. Antigen unknown. Germline V gene data show CDR1 as SGHDT and CDR2 as YYEEEE. V was shortened by 0 bases and J by 2 bases, with 20 bases between the two germline ends. The CDR3 runs to 18 residues. The sequence was collected from a boy aged 5 to 17 in good health and CMV-seronegative. Sample: PBMCs. This chain uses TRBV5-6 with TRBJ2-5, with D perhaps matching TRBD2 (6 bases). The CDR3 bases are TGTGCCAGCAGCTTGGGACTACGAGGAGGGAGGTATCAAGAGACCCAGTACTTC. It translates to CASSLGLRGGRYQETQYF.